One sample yielded the 11 T cell receptor beta chains listed below, sequenced in a study of OX40 agonist ivuxolimab in advanced cancers. Repertoires were generated with immunoSEQ multiplex PCR, while TCRdb's copy carries only in-frame clones and drops some. The table shows fewer than 50,000 clones, with 60% to 85% occurring only once. The sequences come from CD4+ or CD8+ T cells sorted from blood, collected in a trial of the OX40 agonist ivuxolimab. The receptors come from an adult with an advanced solid tumor such as melanoma, head and neck, liver or kidney cancer.

The genes are TRBV4-1 and TRBJ1-3; D is perhaps TRBD1 (6 bases). The CDR3 contains 14 residues. V was pared by 1 base and J by 7 bases, with 11 bases between. Germline V gene data show CDR1 as MGHRA and CDR2 as YSYEKL. CDR3 coding DNA: TGCGCCAGCAGCCAAGTAACAGGGTGGAACACCATATATTTT. Its protein product is CASSQVTGWNTIYF.

This clone was detected a few times. The rearrangement joins TRBV7-6 to TRBJ1-6, with D maybe TRBD1 (6 bases). CDR1 and CDR2 from the germline V gene are SGHVS and FNYEAQ. The CDR3 consists of 14 residues. V dropped 2 bases and J dropped 7 bases, with 9 bases sitting between them. The DNA of the CDR3 is TGTGCCAGCAGCTTAACAGGGACGAATTCACCCCTCCACTTT. It translates to CASSLTGTNSPLHF.

V gene TRBV30 combines with J gene TRBJ1-1; D not resolved. This CDR3 contains 13 residues. Germline loops: CDR1 GTSNPN, CDR2 SVGIG (reference sequence). The V and J ends lost 2 bases and 3 bases respectively, with 10 bases between them. The CDR3 region has the DNA TGTGCCTGGAGTAGCGAGCCAGACACTGAAGCTTTCTTT. It translates to CAWSSEPDTEAFF.

This sequence joins TRBV7-8 and TRBJ2-1; TRBD2 agrees at 7 bases. The germline gives CDR1 SGHVS, CDR2 FQNEAQ. Germline trimming cut 3 bases from V and 7 bases from J; bases unmatched to any gene: 9. The CDR3 totals 15 residues. This chain's CDR3 is CASSFQASGGNEQFF. The CDR3 DNA sequence: TGTGCCAGCAGCTTTCAGGCTAGCGGTGGGAATGAGCAGTTCTTC.

The genes are TRBV6-5 and TRBJ2-4; no clear D. This CDR3 comprises 15 residues. CDR1 is MNHEY and CDR2 is SVGAGI in the germline V gene. V lost 6 bases and J 0 bases, leaving 12 bases between the germline ends. CDR3 in DNA: TGTGCCAGCAGCCGGCCGGGCCTAGCCAAAAACATTCAGTACTTC. This encodes CASSRPGLAKNIQYF.

The rearrangement links TRBV28 to TRBJ1-4; D perhaps matches TRBD1 (5 bases). Trimming took 5 bases from V and 7 from J, leaving 17 bases between them. There are 15 residues in the CDR3. Germline-derived CDR1 and CDR2 are MDHEN and SYDVKM. The CDR3 coding sequence is TGTGCCAGCAGTGGCCGGACACCAAGGGGTGAAAAACTGTTTTTT. It codes for CASSGRTPRGEKLFF.

The chain couples TRBV7-2 to TRBJ2-1, with TRBD2 matching 8 bases. The V gene's germline CDR1 is SGHTA and CDR2 FQGNSA. The junction had 13 bases not matched to a gene; V was cut back by 5 bases and J by 4 bases. This CDR3 has 17 amino acids. This chain's CDR3 is CASSRDTPSGPYNEQFF. CDR3 DNA: TGTGCCAGCAGCCGAGACACTCCTAGCGGGCCATACAATGAGCAGTTCTTC.

The chain carries TRBV7-9 and TRBJ2-5, with D hard to call. The better agreement between TRBJ2-7 and the DNA end casts doubt on the J call. This CDR3 contains 11 residues. Per germline, CDR1 SEHNR and CDR2 FQNEAQ (reference sequence). CDR3 protein: CASSVNYEQYF. The CDR3 bases are TGTGCCAGCAGCGTTAACTACGAGCAGTACTTC.

J is TRBJ2-3 and V is TRBV5-5, with TRBD2 as a possible D gene (6 bases). The CDR3 extends over 15 amino acids. Germline CDR1 reads SGHKS; CDR2 reads YYEKEE (reference sequence). The ends were cut back, 0 bases at V and 3 bases at J, with 11 bases in the middle. The chain's CDR3 is CASSLVGGNTDTQYF. The CDR3 nucleotides are TGTGCCAGCAGCTTGGTCGGGGGTAATACAGATACGCAGTATTTT.

This clone came up once. The chain has TRBV21-1 and TRBJ2-5; the table's D call, TRBD1, has no DNA check behind it. TRBV21-1 is a pseudogene. This CDR3 has 14 amino acids. The CDR3 here is CASSAGQFQETQYF. The CDR3 DNA follows: TGTGCCAGCAGCGCGGGACAGTTCCAAGAGACCCAGTACTTC.

This chain joins TRBV27 and TRBJ2-3, with a possible D match to TRBD1 (5 bases). The V end lost 2 bases, the J end lost 4 bases, and 7 bases lay between the germline ends. The CDR3 has 13 residues. Germline V lookup: CDR1 MNHEY, CDR2 SMNVEV (reference sequence). The CDR3 reads CASSLTRADTQYF. The CDR3 DNA reads as TGTGCCAGCAGTTTAACCAGGGCAGATACGCAGTATTTT.